Listed below are T cell receptor beta chains from one sample, sequenced in a study of T cell repertoires in cytomegalovirus infection. TCRdb fed the reads into MiXCR, producing one record per CDR3 protein. The data show tens of thousands of distinct CDR3 sequences, with roughly 25% seen just once and approximately 51% held by the top ten. These receptors lack a known antigen. This specimen consisted of CD8+ T cells from cultured PBMCs, obtained from culture after CMV antigen stimulation. The source is a human donor in good health (CMV status not recorded). Some clones in this sample may be carry-over from other donors' samples. Each CDR3 is given with its conserved first and last residue. A D gene is named only where the DNA matches it firmly. Clone sizes are given selectively: once, few, many, or a class where the clone is expanded.

>few|TRBJ2-2|-|TRBV4-3
TGCGCCAGCAGCCAACAGGCGGCTAGCAGGACCGGGGAGCTGTTTTTT
CASSQQAASRTGELFF
>few|TRBJ2-1|TRBD2|TRBV6-6
TGTGCCAGCAGTTACTCGAGCGAGCGGGGGCCCGCTCCCTACAATGAGCAGTTCTTC
CASSYSSERGPAPYNEQFF
>few|TRBJ2-6|-|TRBV15
TGTGCCACCAGCGAGGCGGTACTGAGCTCTGGGGCCAACGTCCTGACTTTC
CATSEAVLSSGANVLTF
>-|TRBJ2-7|-|TRBV11-2
TGTGCCAGCAGCTTAGATTTAGGGGGCTCCTACGAGCAGTACTTC
CASSLDLGGSYEQYF
>-|TRBJ2-2|TRBD1|TRBV7-2
TGTGCCAGCAGCTCAACAGGGGGCACCGGGGAGCTGTTTTTT
CASSSTGGTGELFF
>few|TRBJ2-2|TRBD2|TRBV11-2
TGTGCCAGCAACCCCGGGACTATCGACGGGGAGCTGTTTTTT
CASNPGTIDGELFF
>few|TRBJ2-1|TRBD2|TRBV4-3
TGCGCCAGCAGCCCGGACCCCCTAGCGGGGGGGTACAATGAGCAGTTCTTC
CASSPDPLAGGYNEQFF
>large|TRBJ2-7|TRBD2|TRBV28
TGTGCCAGCAGTTTATTGGGCGGGAGTTTATACGAGCAGTACTTC
CASSLLGGSLYEQYF
>-|TRBJ2-5|-|TRBV4-1
TGCGCCAGCAGCAATAAGGTCTGGGAAGAGACCCAGTACTTC
CASSNKVWEETQYF
>many|TRBJ2-5|-|TRBV7-9
TGTGCCAGCAGCTTAGCTGCTTGGACGGAGGGTAGGTCGGAGACCCAGTACTTC
CASSLAAWTEGRSETQYF
>-|TRBJ2-2|-|TRBV7-9
TGTGCCAGCGAAGGAGCCAGCACCGGGGAGCTGTTTTTT
CASEGASTGELFF
>few|TRBJ2-7|-|TRBV7-9
TGTGCCAGCAGCTTAGTAGGTCGGACCTACGAGCAGTACTTC
CASSLVGRTYEQYF
>-|TRBJ2-7|-|TRBV6-2/TRBV6-3
TGTGCCAGCAGTTCGGGCAATTACGAGCAGTACTTC
CASSSGNYEQYF
>few|TRBJ2-7|TRBD2|TRBV11-2
TGTGCCAGCAGCTTAGATTGGCTAGCGGGAGGGTCTCCCTACGAGCAGTACTTC
CASSLDWLAGGSPYEQYF
>many|TRBJ1-1|TRBD1|TRBV11-1
TGTGCCAGCAGCCTCCGGGAAGGGGGCGACGCTTTCTTT
CASSLREGGDAFF
>few|TRBJ2-5|TRBD1|TRBV12-3/TRBV12-4
TGTGCCAGCAGGACAGGGGTGACCCAGTACTTC
CASRTGVTQYF
>-|TRBJ1-2|TRBD1|TRBV14
TGTGCCAGCAGCCAAGATCCCGGGACAGGGGACCTCTATGGCTACACCTTC
CASSQDPGTGDLYGYTF
>many|TRBJ2-7|-|TRBV27
TGTGCCAGCAGTTTATCTGCCTCCGACAGTGGGCAGTACTTC
CASSLSASDSGQYF
>-|TRBJ2-7|TRBD2|TRBV6-1
TGTGCCAGCAGTTATTTGGCGGGAGACCACGAGCAGTACTTC
CASSYLAGDHEQYF
>-|TRBJ2-1|TRBD2|TRBV4-3
TGCGCCAGCAGCCAAGGGACTAGCGGGAGGCCCTACAATGAGCAGTTCTTC
CASSQGTSGRPYNEQFF
>-|TRBJ1-1|-|TRBV10-3
TGTGCCATCAGTGAGTCAACCACTGAAGCTTTCTTT
CAISESTTEAFF
>-|TRBJ2-7|-|TRBV10-2
TGCGCCAGCAGTAACGGCCACACTTACGAGCAGTACTTC
CASSNGHTYEQYF
>few|TRBJ1-5|TRBD1|TRBV19
TGTGCCAGTACCCCTGACAGGGCTAGCCAGCCCCAGCATTTT
CASTPDRASQPQHF
>many|TRBJ2-3|-|TRBV6-5
TGTGCCAGCAGTTACTCAGATACGCAGTATTTT
CASSYSDTQYF
>-|TRBJ2-3|TRBD2|TRBV19
TGTGCCAGTAGTATCCTAGCGGGAGGGTTGGATACGCAGTATTTT
CASSILAGGLDTQYF
>many|TRBJ2-1|-|TRBV7-2
TGTGCCAGCAGCCCCGGGACAAGCAATGAGCAGTTCTTC
CASSPGTSNEQFF
>few|TRBJ2-1|-|TRBV27
TGTGCCACCTCTAGGAGGGGTAAGCAGTTCTTC
CATSRRGKQFF
>many|TRBJ1-2|-|TRBV5-4
TGTGCCAGTGCGGGGAGCGACTATGGCTACACCTTC
CASAGSDYGYTF
>many|TRBJ1-5|TRBD1|TRBV7-9
TGTGCCAGCAGCCCATCGACAGGGGAGGACAATCAGCCCCAGCATTTT
CASSPSTGEDNQPQHF
>many|TRBJ2-5|TRBD2|TRBV7-9
TGTGCCAGCAGCTCTCAACTAGCGGGGTTAAAAGAGACCCAGTACTTC
CASSSQLAGLKETQYF
>few|TRBJ1-1|-|TRBV27
TGTGCCAGCAGTTCTGAATTTACTGGGGCGACGAACACTGAAGCTTTCTTT
CASSSEFTGATNTEAFF
>-|TRBJ2-3|TRBD1|TRBV19
TGTGCCAGTAATCAAGGGCAGGGGGGCACAGATACGCAGTATTTT
CASNQGQGGTDTQYF
>-|TRBJ1-1|-|TRBV19
TGTGCCAGTAGTATCGATCGACAGTCGAACACTGAAGCTTTCTTT
CASSIDRQSNTEAFF
>few|TRBJ1-1|-|TRBV5-6
TGTGCCAGCAGCTCGCCCCATATGCGAGAGGAAGCTTTCTTT
CASSSPHMREEAFF
>-|TRBJ2-2|TRBD2|TRBV7-2
TGTGCCAGCAGCCCAAGTGGGGGAGGGGTCGGGGAGCTGTTTTTT
CASSPSGGGVGELFF
>many|TRBJ2-1|TRBD2|TRBV27
TGTGCCAGCAGTCCCGGAGGGGGACTAGCGGGGGGCGAGCAGTTCTTC
CASSPGGGLAGGEQFF
>-|TRBJ2-1|TRBD1|TRBV7-9
TGTGCCAGCAGCCCTCGGGACAGGGTAGACAATGAGCAGTTCTTC
CASSPRDRVDNEQFF
>few|TRBJ1-4|-|TRBV12-5
TGTGCTAGTGGTTTTACGGGACGGTCTAATGAAAAACTGTTTTTT
CASGFTGRSNEKLFF
>-|TRBJ2-3|TRBD2|TRBV15
TGTGCCACCAGCAGAGTTAGCGGGGGGCCAGATACGCAGTATTTT
CATSRVSGGPDTQYF
>-|TRBJ2-5|TRBD2|TRBV6-5
TGTGCCAGCAGTTACACTAGCGGCCAAGAGACCCAGTACTTC
CASSYTSGQETQYF
>many|TRBJ1-5|-|TRBV12-3/TRBV12-4
TGTGCCAGCAGTTTGGGTCAGGGGACCAATCAGCCCCAGCATTTT
CASSLGQGTNQPQHF
>-|TRBJ2-7|-|TRBV11-3
TGTGCCAGCAGCTCGAGACAAAGCTCCTACGAGCAGTACTTC
CASSSRQSSYEQYF
>-|TRBJ2-7|TRBD1|TRBV20-1
TGCAGTGCTGACCCGGGACAGTCCCGCTACGAGCAGTACTTC
CSADPGQSRYEQYF
>few|TRBJ1-5|-|TRBV10-1
TGCGCCAGCAGTGTTGGACAGAGCAAACAGTCCAATCAGCCCCAGCATTTT
CASSVGQSKQSNQPQHF
>few|TRBJ2-2|-|TRBV5-4
TGTGCCAGCAGCTTGGGGTTTCTGGACACCGGGGAGCTGTTTTTT
CASSLGFLDTGELFF
>-|TRBJ1-4|-|TRBV7-9
TGTGCCAGCAGCTTAGCGGGGAATCGAGAAAAACTGTTTTTT
CASSLAGNREKLFF
>many|TRBJ2-3|TRBD2|TRBV7-6
TGTGCCAGCAGCTCACCCCGGACTAGCGGGGGGGCGGGAGATACGCAGTATTTT
CASSSPRTSGGAGDTQYF
>many|TRBJ1-5|-|TRBV28
TGTGCCAGCAGTTCGTACGAGGGAGGTCAGCCCCAGCATTTT
CASSSYEGGQPQHF
>-|TRBJ1-1|-|TRBV27
TGTGCCAGCGCGACCTTGGGCACTGAAGCTTTCTTT
CASATLGTEAFF
>few|TRBJ2-7|-|TRBV6-5
TGTGCCAGCAGTTTGGTACAGGGCTACGAGCAGTACTTC
CASSLVQGYEQYF
>few|TRBJ2-2|-|TRBV6-5
TGTGCCAGCAGCGTGATAAGCACCGGGGAGCTGTTTTTT
CASSVISTGELFF
>-|TRBJ1-3|-|TRBV24-1
TGTGCCACCAGTCACGGGGAAACTGGAAACACCATATATTTT
CATSHGETGNTIYF
>-|TRBJ2-2|TRBD1|TRBV4-3
TGCGCCAGCAGCCACCGTACTCAGGGGGCAGGCGGGGAGCTGTTTTTT
CASSHRTQGAGGELFF